This TCR beta chain originates from a study of T cells in Graves' hyperthyroidism and ophthalmopathy. RNA transcripts gave rise to amplified TCR beta CDR3 regions. The TCR CDR3 was amplified in a first-round RT-PCR using the HTBI primer set. One entry per CDR3 protein results from TCRdb running MiXCR on the multiplex PCR reads. This sample has hundreds of thousands of distinct CDR3 sequences, with approximately 14% found just once. Hyperthyroidism of Graves' type that showed no ophthalmopathy progression within 18 months was stable. A patient was excluded if there was uncontrolled infection, other autoimmune disease, pregnancy or lactation. Out of approximately 10 ml of fresh peripheral blood came the PBMCs. This clonotype has just a few counts. Its antigen is as yet unknown. Germline values: CDR1 SGHDT, CDR2 YYEEEE. The CDR3 spans 13 residues. V trimming: 4 bases; J trimming: 8 bases; junction bases outside the gene matches: 2.

Findings and caveats of the study: Most clonotypes that expanded in the thyroid above 0.001 also showed up in blood.

The clonotype originates from a woman aged 18-30 years with Graves' hyperthyroidism. The specimen was blood. This chain uses TRBV5-6 with TRBJ2-1; 11 bases line up with TRBD2. The CDR3 is CASSPGLADEQFF. The CDR3 nucleotides are TGTGCCAGCAGCCCGGGACTAGCGGATGAGCAGTTCTTC.